A single T cell receptor (beta chain) is shown here with its context. Its antigen remains unidentified. V gave up 2 bases and J gave up 7 bases, with 12 bases separating them. Germline CDR1 ENHRY, CDR2 SYGVKD. CDR3 length: 15 amino acids. The data stem from a study of T-cell reconstitution after alpha-beta-depleted transplantation in children. Overall study results and limits: The high TCRbeta diversity at day 60 in some patients came from surviving recipient T cells and thymic progenitors. There were reportedly several hundred expanded graft clones from which alpha-beta T cells came about two months after transplant. Once a year had passed after transplant, T-cell counts and diversity came mostly from newly produced T cells.

The authors prepared the TCRbeta library with unique molecular identifiers. TCRdb passed the PCR reads through MiXCR, listing each CDR3 protein once. Here the sample spans about 420,000 distinct CDR3 sequences, around 16% being singletons. V usage is TRBV10-3 and J usage is TRBJ1-6; D unresolved. This specimen was PBMCs, mostly from graft donor cells, taken 360 days after TCRalphabeta/CD19-depleted stem cell transplant. The receptor was derived from a boy under two years old who had a stem cell transplant for Wiskott-Aldrich syndrome, so the T cells may come from the graft donor. CDR3 DNA: TGTGCCATCAGTGAGGGCAGACCCTTGAATTCACCCCTCCACTTT. The encoded protein is CAISEGRPLNSPLHF.